These 30 T cell receptor beta chains share one sample of origin, sequenced in a study of monozygotic twins with inflammatory bowel disease. From the 5' RACE reads, TCRdb lists one entry per CDR3 protein and no DNA. Found here are hundreds of thousands of distinct CDR3 sequences; the top ten clones hold 5% to 6%. The specimen was blood. The receptors derive from a human donor with ulcerative colitis or Crohn's disease, or a healthy co-twin of an affected twin (not recorded which).

The chain employs TRBV7-2 and TRBJ2-7; the D gene TCRdb calls, TRBD2, cannot be checked with no DNA. Germline V gives CDR1 SGHTA, CDR2 FQGNSA. The CDR3 loop spans 14 amino acids. This CDR3 is CASRPTSARHEQYF.

The chain links TRBV20-1 to TRBJ2-1; TCRdb's D call of TRBD1 is untestable without DNA. The CDR3 is 14 amino acids. Germline values: CDR1 DFQATT, CDR2 SNEGSKA (reference sequence). The CDR3 spells CSATPPGKSNEQFF.

The V call is TRBV6-1, the J call TRBJ2-3; TCRdb's D call, TRBD2, is unchecked because there is no DNA. The CDR3 length is 19 residues. Looked up from germline, CDR1 is MNHNS and CDR2 is SASEGT. The CDR3 here is CASRGTSGNPPGGTDTQYF.

V and J are TRBV5-4 and TRBJ1-1. The CDR3 runs 16 residues. Germline values: CDR1 SGHNT, CDR2 YYREEE (reference sequence). This chain's CDR3 is CASSLGVPGSGTEAFF.

J is TRBJ2-1 and V is TRBV20-1; as DNA is missing, the TRBD1 call by TCRdb cannot be tested. The CDR3 is 14 amino acids. Germline lookup yields CDR1 DFQATT and CDR2 SNEGSKA (reference sequence). CDR3 loop: CSATAGTGYNEQFF.

V usage is TRBV10-3 and J usage is TRBJ1-1. The CDR3 has 12 residues. CDR1 ENHRY and CDR2 SYGVKD come from the germline V gene. The CDR3 spells CATSPVGAEAFF.

The chain employs TRBV2 and TRBJ2-3; TCRdb calls TRBD2, which cannot be checked without DNA. Germline CDR1 and CDR2: SNHLY and FYNNEI. There are 15 residues in the CDR3. The CDR3 spells CASSEWASGADTQYF.

The chain is built from TRBV12-5 and TRBJ1-1. Germline CDR1 is LGHNT and CDR2 is FRNRAP. This CDR3 contains 13 residues. The CDR3 region is CASGIDENTEAFF.

The gene calls are TRBV9 and TRBJ2-7; without DNA, the TCRdb call of TRBD2 cannot be checked. In germline, CDR1 is SGDLS, CDR2 YYNGEE. The CDR3 runs 15 residues. CDR3 sequence: CASSVRTGLATEQYF.

The CDR3 protein is CASSYPRLAGGGINTGELFF. The chain joins TRBV6-2 or TRBV6-3 to TRBJ2-2; TCRdb returns TRBD2, unconfirmable since there is no DNA. The CDR3 consists of 20 residues. Germline assignment: CDR1 MNHEY and CDR2 SVGEGT.

The V call is TRBV19, the J call TRBJ2-2; TCRdb's D call of TRBD2 is untestable without DNA. Germline CDR1 LNHDA, CDR2 SQIVND (reference sequence). The CDR3 is 15 residues long. The chain's CDR3 is CASSILRDYTGELFF.

The J gene is TRBJ2-3, the V gene TRBV7-3; TCRdb selects TRBD1, and the lack of DNA leaves this call unchecked. The CDR3 sequence is 15 residues long. Looked up from germline, CDR1 is SGHTA and CDR2 is FQGTGA. CDR3 sequence: CASSLDRGPTDTRYF.

The CDR3 is CSATTRSGSTDTQYF. This chain connects TRBV20-1 to TRBJ2-3; the D gene TCRdb calls, TRBD2, cannot be checked with no DNA. CDR3 length equals 15 residues. Germline CDR1 and CDR2: DFQATT and SNEGSKA (reference sequence).

The chain carries TRBV25-1 and TRBJ2-5; TCRdb calls TRBD1, which cannot be checked without DNA. The CDR3 has 22 residues. Germline-derived CDR1 and CDR2 are MGHDK and SYGVNS. The CDR3: CASSGTLGEGTPPAGDQETQYF.

The chain links TRBV18 to TRBJ2-7. The CDR3 totals 14 residues. CDR1 is KGHSH and CDR2 is LQKENI in the germline V gene. CDR3 loop: CASSPEDVAYEQYF.

The V and J genes are TRBV20-1 and TRBJ2-5. The CDR3 consists of 14 residues. In germline, CDR1 is DFQATT, CDR2 SNEGSKA (reference sequence). This CDR3 reads CSARDLTSGETQYF.

The V call is TRBV11-2, the J call TRBJ1-5. There are 15 residues in the CDR3. CDR1 SGHAT and CDR2 FQNNGV come from the germline V gene. CDR3 region: CASSLSGGGNQPQHF.

The CDR3: CSGRTGGGYTF. This chain links TRBV29-1 with TRBJ1-2; TCRdb's D call of TRBD1 is untestable without DNA. Per germline, CDR1 SQVTM and CDR2 ANQGSEA. There are 11 residues in the CDR3.

This chain connects TRBV6-5 to TRBJ1-2; TCRdb reports TRBD1, a call that lacks DNA to check it against. CDR3 size: 13 residues. Looked up from germline, CDR1 is MNHEY and CDR2 is SVGAGI. The CDR3: CASSRDRVYGYTF.

The V gene is TRBV7-2, the J gene TRBJ2-1; TCRdb designates TRBD1, a call that cannot be tested without DNA. The CDR3 is 16 residues long. Germline values: CDR1 SGHTA, CDR2 FQGNSA. The CDR3 is CASSQNPGQFYNEQFF.

The J gene is TRBJ2-7, the V gene TRBV5-1. The CDR3 is made up of 14 amino acids. Germline CDR1 reads SGHRS; CDR2 reads YFSETQ. CDR3 region: CASSQRTAPYEQYF. Variable domain in full (rest from reference TRBV5-1 and TRBJ2-7): KAGVTQTPRYLIKTRGQQVTLSCSPISGHRSVSWYQQTPGQGLQFLFEYFSETQRNKGNFPGRFSGRQFSNSRSEMNVSTLELGDSALYLCASSQRTAPYEQYFGPGTRLTVT.

The V and J genes are TRBV30 and TRBJ1-4; as DNA is missing, the TRBD1 call by TCRdb cannot be tested. In germline, CDR1 is GTSNPN, CDR2 SVGIG (reference sequence). CDR3 length: 15 amino acids. CDR3 protein: CAWSGTGEAGEKLFF.

The V gene is TRBV5-6, the J gene TRBJ2-7; TCRdb reports TRBD1, a call that lacks DNA to check it against. This CDR3 is 15 amino acids long. Germline CDR1 reads SGHDT; CDR2 reads YYEEEE. CDR3 protein: CASSLVAVRSYEQYF.

The V gene is TRBV7-7, the J gene TRBJ2-6; TCRdb returns TRBD1, unconfirmable since there is no DNA. The CDR3 extends over 15 amino acids. Per the germline V gene, CDR1 is SSHAT and CDR2 is FNYEAQ (reference sequence). CDR3 protein: CASSYGQGTANVLTF.

V usage is TRBV5-5 and J usage is TRBJ2-5; TCRdb's D call of TRBD2 is untestable without DNA. The CDR3 length is 15 residues. Germline values: CDR1 SGHKS, CDR2 YYEKEE (reference sequence). The CDR3 spells CASSLDSGGVGTQYF.

The chain uses TRBV29-1 and TRBJ2-7. The CDR3 has 13 residues. CDR1 is SQVTM, CDR2 ANQGSEA, per germline. The CDR3 sequence is CSVEDPDVGEQYF.

The CDR3 region is CASSLVMVSGANVLTF. This chain uses TRBV5-5 with TRBJ2-6. The CDR3 runs 16 residues. Germline assignment: CDR1 SGHKS and CDR2 YYEKEE (reference sequence).

The gene calls are TRBV14 and TRBJ2-5; the TRBD2 assignment by TCRdb is unverifiable without DNA. The CDR3 is 16 residues long. Germline V gives CDR1 SGHDN, CDR2 FVKESK. The CDR3 sequence is CASSQASGRPVETQYF.

This chain joins TRBV6-5 and TRBJ2-1; TCRdb indicates TRBD1, and absent DNA this call remains unverified. The CDR3 is 13 residues long. Per the germline V gene, CDR1 is MNHEY and CDR2 is SVGAGI. The chain's CDR3 is CASSYDRGDEQFF.

The chain has TRBV18 and TRBJ2-3. The CDR3 covers 14 residues. The germline V gene has CDR1 KGHSH and CDR2 LQKENI. CDR3 sequence: CASSPLSGTNTQYF.